This T cell receptor (beta chain) originates from a study of blood T cells in healthy people across ages. With each sample, at least 5 micrograms of total RNA were extracted. From germline, CDR1 is SQVTM and CDR2 ANQGSEA. Trimming cost V 4 bases and J 7 bases, with 10 bases left between them. The CDR3 sequence is 11 residues long. The sample holds a few counts of this clonotype. Then a second PCR, running roughly 7 to 12 cycles, was carried out with a sample-barcoded 5' primer and a J-beta primer mix. MiXCR, run by TCRdb on the 5' RACE reads, gives a single entry per CDR3 protein. The repertoire has approximately 2,000,000 distinct CDR3 sequences, around 42% of them found once; the top ten carry around 23%.

Sequences were obtained from blood. This chain joins TRBV29-1 and TRBJ1-2; D perhaps matches TRBD1 (5 bases). This TCR derives from a human donor in good health. The chain's CDR3 is CSVGGTFGYTF. The DNA for the CDR3 is TGCAGCGTTGGTGGGACGTTTGGCTACACCTTC. Full variable domain (rest looked up from reference TRBV29-1 and TRBJ1-2): SAVISQKPSRDICQRGTSLTIQCQVDSQVTMMFWYRQQPGQSLTLIATANQGSEATYESGFVIDKFPISRPNLTFSTLTVSNMSPEDSSIYLCSVGGTFGYTFGSGTRLTVV.